Reported below is one T cell receptor (beta chain). Its antigen is currently unknown. The protocol was immunoSEQ multiplex PCR, while the TCRdb copy is restricted to in-frame clones and leaves out a portion. Seen here are about 360,000 clones, roughly 90% observed once, and the top ten hold approximately 0.8%. V shed 5 bases and J shed 3 bases, with 10 bases lying between them. The CDR3 loop spans 13 amino acids. CDR1 is SGHDN and CDR2 is FVKESK in the germline V gene. The source of the sample is a study of cytomegalovirus exposure and HLA in healthy donors. General study findings and limits: The classifier reportedly diagnosed cytomegalovirus status with high sensitivity and specificity. Investigators reported 150 to 200 TCR beta chains as tied to cytomegalovirus. Despite most TCR sequences being rare, some public TCRs occurred in many donors. The finding came from a later analysis; first-cohort TCR clusters tended to co-occur in the 130 or so validation repertoires.

This chain joins TRBV14 and TRBJ1-2, with a tentative D call TRBD1 (6 bases). This receptor was identified in a woman younger than 35 in good health and CMV-seronegative. Sequencing used PBMCs. The CDR3 is CASSNTGHYGYTF. The CDR3 coding sequence is TGTGCCAGCAGCAACACAGGGCACTATGGCTACACCTTC.